The clone carrying this T cell receptor (beta chain) has only a few counts. This record comes from a study of T cells in localized non-small cell lung cancer. CDR1 and CDR2 from the germline V gene are MNHGY and SAAAGT. The CDR3 covers 15 residues. Trimming removed 6 bases at V and 0 bases at J, with 12 bases between. The repertoire was sequenced with immunoSEQ multiplex PCR; TCRdb's copy has only in-frame clones and lacks some. The table records 5,000 or so clones, 35% of them present only once. The rearrangement uses TRBV6-8 and TRBJ1-5, with D unclear. The TCR sequence derives from a male donor aged 60 or over with stage I squamous cell lung carcinoma. The source material was lung tumor tissue, sampled before any cancer treatment. The CDR3 bases are TGTGCCAGCAGCCCGAACAGCTATAGCAATCAGCCCCAGCATTTT. This sequence encodes CASSPNSYSNQPQHF.